The rows below give T cell receptor beta chains drawn from one sample of a study of persistence of HIV-infected CD4 T cells. The method was immunoSEQ multiplex PCR; TCRdb's version includes in-frame clones alone and lacks a portion of them. Of some 40,000 clones in the sample, over 65% were seen once. Antigens for these TCRs are unknown. The sequencing used cultured CD4+ T cells from PBMCs, collected from a patient who received antiretroviral therapy. The receptors originated from an adult with HIV. The donor label of this sample is uncertain. Both conserved end residues are part of each CDR3. Each record gives: V gene, clone size, J gene, D gene, CDR3 protein, CDR3 DNA. A D gene is named only where the DNA matches it firmly. Clone sizes are given selectively: once, few, many, or a class where the clone is expanded.

TRBV7-6	few	TRBJ1-5	-	CASSPGGLQPQHF	TGTGCCAGCAGCCCGGGTGGCCTTCAGCCCCAGCATTTT
TRBV10-3	-	TRBJ2-7	TRBD1	CAISDVPGQGPLNEQYF	TGTGCCATCAGTGACGTCCCGGGACAGGGGCCCCTGAACGAGCAGTACTTC
TRBV7-9	-	TRBJ2-1	TRBD2	CASSPLAGGVFF	TGTGCCAGCAGCCCCTTAGCGGGGGGGGTGTTCTTC
TRBV5-1	-	TRBJ1-6	TRBD1	CASTPTGGFNSPLHF	TGCGCCAGCACCCCGACAGGGGGTTTTAATTCACCCCTCCACTTT
TRBV5-1	-	TRBJ2-1	TRBD1	CASSLGDRGHEQFF	TGCGCCAGCAGCTTGGGGGACAGGGGACATGAGCAGTTCTTC
TRBV25-1	few	TRBJ1-3	-	CASSATISGNTIYF	TGTGCCAGCAGTGCGACGATCTCTGGAAACACCATATATTTT
TRBV6-5	-	TRBJ1-1	-	CASNTMGGNTEAFF	TGTGCCAGCAACACAATGGGGGGTAACACTGAAGCTTTCTTT
TRBV2	-	TRBJ2-1	-	CASTLMAYNEQFF	TGTGCCAGCACTCTGATGGCTTACAATGAGCAGTTCTTC
TRBV20-1	-	TRBJ2-1	-	CSASDNEQFF	TGCAGTGCTAGCGACAATGAGCAGTTCTTC
TRBV7-9	-	TRBJ1-4	TRBD1	CASSLEGQGGEKLFF	TGTGCCAGCAGCTTAGAGGGACAGGGAGGTGAAAAACTGTTTTTT
TRBV18	-	TRBJ1-1	-	CASSPGNTEAFF	TGTGCCAGCTCACCAGGGAACACTGAAGCTTTCTTT
TRBV24-1	-	TRBJ2-3	-	CATSDFAERADTQYF	TGTGCCACCAGTGATTTTGCCGAAAGGGCAGATACGCAGTATTTT
TRBV5-1	-	TRBJ2-7	-	CASSLRPGGEQYF	TGCGCCAGCAGCTTGAGACCAGGCGGGGAGCAGTACTTC
TRBV18	once	TRBJ2-1	-	CASQGAGVGNEQFF	TGTGCCAGCCAAGGGGCAGGGGTAGGGAATGAGCAGTTCTTC
TRBV14	once	TRBJ2-3	-	CASSQDFQGTDTQYF	TGTGCCAGCAGCCAAGATTTCCAGGGTACAGATACGCAGTATTTT
TRBV19	-	TRBJ1-1	TRBD1	CASHTGAGTEAFF	TGTGCCAGTCACACAGGGGCTGGCACTGAAGCTTTCTTT
TRBV12-3/TRBV12-4	-	TRBJ1-1	-	CASSFGMNTEAFF	TGTGCCAGCAGTTTCGGGATGAACACTGAAGCTTTCTTT
TRBV6-1	-	TRBJ1-5	-	CASSGTSKRGSQPQHF	TGTGCCAGCAGTGGGACTTCGAAAAGAGGCAGTCAGCCCCAGCATTTT
TRBV9	once	TRBJ2-3	-	CASSIGSVSTDTQYF	TGTGCCAGCAGCATAGGGAGTGTAAGCACAGATACGCAGTATTTT
TRBV24-1	-	TRBJ2-3	-	CATSGSTDTQYF	TGTGCCACCAGTGGAAGCACAGATACGCAGTATTTT
TRBV9	once	TRBJ2-7	TRBD1	CASSALQGPTYEQYF	TGTGCCAGCAGCGCTCTACAGGGGCCTACCTACGAGCAGTACTTC
TRBV5-4	few	TRBJ2-7	TRBD2	CASSPGGSGGYEQYF	TGTGCCAGCAGCCCCGGGGGTAGCGGGGGCTACGAGCAGTACTTC
TRBV7-2	-	TRBJ2-1	TRBD2	CASSATLAGGYNEQFF	TGTGCCAGCAGCGCCACCCTAGCGGGGGGTTACAATGAGCAGTTCTTC